The clone carrying this T cell receptor (beta chain) came up once. Nominally healthy donors were sampled, though unrecorded immune exposures were likely. The data are from a study of cytomegalovirus exposure and HLA in healthy donors. Germline assignment: CDR1 SGHDT and CDR2 YYEEEE. CDR3 length: 14 amino acids. V shed 2 bases and J shed 2 bases, with 11 bases lying between them. Vbeta (60) and Jbeta (13) primers were used in the PCR. The repertoire was sequenced with immunoSEQ multiplex PCR; TCRdb's copy has only in-frame clones and lacks some. The sample lists under 250,000 clones, over 80% occurring once.

The TCR originated in a middle-aged man in good health and CMV-seropositive. The chain carries TRBV5-6 and TRBJ2-7, with D unclear. Sequencing was done on a sample of PBMCs. The CDR3 sequence is CASSFDTSPYEQYF. In DNA form, the CDR3 reads TGTGCCAGCAGCTTCGACACCTCTCCCTACGAGCAGTACTTC.